These 32 T cell receptor beta chains originate from one sample sequenced in a study of T-cell reconstitution after alpha-beta-depleted transplantation in children. TCRbeta library construction was performed incorporating unique molecular identifiers. Using its own MiXCR run on the PCR reads, TCRdb lists one record per CDR3 protein. The sample lists over 400,000 distinct CDR3 sequences; around 13% were seen once. The specimen was PBMCs from the stem cell graft donor, collected from the stem cell graft. The source is a human donor who donated a stem cell graft to a child with combined immunodeficiency.

The V call is TRBV7-9, the J call TRBJ1-3, with a tentative D call TRBD1 (5 bases). Germline CDR1 and CDR2: SEHNR and FQNEAQ (reference sequence). This CDR3 has 18 residues. V dropped 0 bases and J dropped 0 bases, with 15 bases sitting between them. In DNA, the CDR3 is TGTGCCAGCAGCTTAGCGAGGGGCGATGAGCCCTCTGGAAACACCATATATTTT. It specifies CASSLARGDEPSGNTIYF.

V is TRBV6-2 or TRBV6-3 and J is TRBJ2-5; D uncertain. Trimming took 7 bases from V and 0 from J, leaving 12 bases between them. Germline lookup yields CDR1 MNHEY and CDR2 SVGEGT. CDR3 length equals 14 residues. The CDR3 bases are TGTGCCAGCACCCCCTCCGGCTACCAAGAGACCCAGTACTTC. Translated: CASTPSGYQETQYF.

The gene calls are TRBV4-1 and TRBJ2-5; 8 nucleotides agree with TRBD2. Losses at the gene ends were 0 bases for V and 5 bases for J; bases not matched to a gene: 8. Germline CDR1 is MGHRA and CDR2 is YSYEKL. CDR3 length equals 16 residues. CDR3 in amino acids: CASSQDQRGGQETQYF. The CDR3 coding sequence is TGCGCCAGCAGCCAAGATCAACGGGGGGGCCAGGAGACCCAGTACTTC.

The chain employs TRBV4-2 and TRBJ2-1; TRBD2 matches at 7 bases. This CDR3 region has 16 residues. Germline loops: CDR1 LGHNA, CDR2 YNFKEQ. V lost 1 base to trimming and J lost 4 bases; unmatched junction nucleotides: 7. DNA of the CDR3: TGTGCCAGCAGCCAAGGAGCGGGGCAGCTTTACAATGAGCAGTTCTTC. Protein: CASSQGAGQLYNEQFF.

The chain links TRBV11-3 to TRBJ2-3; TRBD2 matches 12 bases. The CDR3 length is 16 residues. Unmatched junction bases numbered 8, after V lost 5 bases and J lost 5 bases. Germline assignment: CDR1 SGHNT and CDR2 YENEEA. The CDR3 DNA is TGTGCCAGCAGCCCCCGACTAGCGGGAGCCATAGATACGCAGTATTTT. Translating it yields CASSPRLAGAIDTQYF. Supplemented by reference TRBV11-3 and TRBJ2-3, the full variable domain reads EAGVVQSPRYKIIEKKQPVAFWCNPISGHNTLYWYLQNLGQGPELLIRYENEEAVDDSQLPKDRFSAERLKGVDSTLKIQPAELGDSAVYLCASSPRLAGAIDTQYFGPGTRLTVL.

This clonotype was detected only a few times. The gene calls are TRBV24-1 and TRBJ2-1; D is undetermined. Trimming took 2 bases from V and 9 from J, leaving 7 bases between them. Germline V gene data show CDR1 as KGHDR and CDR2 as SFDVKD. This CDR3 is 12 amino acids long. CDR3 protein: CATSDWSAEQFF. CDR3 DNA sequence: TGTGCCACCAGTGATTGGAGCGCTGAGCAGTTCTTC.

The chain links TRBV7-8 to TRBJ2-3, with TRBD2 identical over 7 bases. The CDR3 spans 16 residues. From germline, CDR1 is SGHVS and CDR2 FQNEAQ. V trimming: 4 bases; J trimming: 2 bases; junction bases outside the gene matches: 9. CDR3 bases: TGTGCCAGCAGCTCTGGACTAGTGTTAAACACAGATACGCAGTATTTT. Its protein is CASSSGLVLNTDTQYF.

J is TRBJ2-7 and V is TRBV11-2; D call uncertain. V was pared by 0 bases and J by 1 base, with 7 bases between. Germline V CDR1 and CDR2: SGHAT, FQNNGV. The CDR3 consists of 14 residues. CDR3 protein: CASSLEFSSYEQYF. The CDR3, as DNA: TGTGCCAGCAGCTTAGAGTTTAGTTCCTACGAGCAGTACTTC.

The genes are TRBV12-3 or TRBV12-4 and TRBJ2-5; D is undetermined. The CDR3 has 13 residues. V lost 6 bases and J lost 3, with 11 bases in between. Here the CDR3 DNA reads TGTGCCAGCAGAGGGCTATCGGAAGAGACCCAGTACTTC. Its translation: CASRGLSEETQYF.

For the CDR3, the DNA is TGCGCCAGCAGCCAAGGGCCGGTTAGCACTGAGCAGTTCTTC. Translation: CASSQGPVSTEQFF. The rearrangement joins TRBV4-3 to TRBJ2-1, with D hard to call. CDR3 length equals 14 residues. Germline CDR1 LGHNA, CDR2 YSLEER. V was clipped by 1 base and J by 9 bases, with 13 bases between them.

The V call is TRBV6-2 or TRBV6-3, the J call TRBJ2-7; TRBD2 agrees at 7 bases. The CDR3 totals 14 residues. CDR1 and CDR2 (germline): MNHEY, SVGEGT. Trimming at V came to 4 bases and at J to 2 bases, leaving 5 bases not matched to a gene. The CDR3 loop is CASSSREAPYEQYF. The CDR3 coding sequence is TGTGCCAGCAGTTCTCGGGAGGCTCCCTACGAGCAGTACTTC.

The CDR3 nucleotides read TGTGCCAGCAGCTTGGGGGCATACCCCTACAATGAGCAGTTCTTC. Translation gives CASSLGAYPYNEQFF. The chain recombines TRBV5-4 with TRBJ2-1; unclear D gene. The CDR3 is 15 amino acids. CDR1 SGHNT and CDR2 YYREEE come from the germline V gene (reference sequence). Between the trimmed V and J ends, which lost 0 bases and 2 bases, there was a span of 9 bases.

The chain combines TRBV20-1 with TRBJ2-1, with 8 bases lining up with TRBD2. Germline CDR1 is DFQATT and CDR2 is SNEGSKA (reference sequence). The CDR3 is made up of 17 amino acids. Trimming removed 6 bases from V and 1 base from J; junction bases left unmatched: 14. CDR3 DNA sequence: TGCAGTGCCCAGGCTACGGGGGGGACCTTTTCCTACAATGAGCAGTTCTTC. The encoded protein is CSAQATGGTFSYNEQFF.

The table lists this clonotype with many counts. The rearrangement joins TRBV20-1 to TRBJ2-7; D gene uncertain. The germline CDR1 and CDR2 sequences are DFQATT and SNEGSKA (reference sequence). Deletions cut 2 bases from V and 3 bases from J, with 5 bases between. This CDR3 comprises 11 residues. CDR3: CSARQHYEQYF. DNA for the CDR3: TGCAGTGCTAGACAGCACTACGAGCAGTACTTC.

This clonotype was picked up many times. This chain links TRBV28 with TRBJ2-1; 8 bases fit TRBD2. Trimming removed 6 bases from V and 7 bases from J; junction bases left unmatched: 14. The CDR3 sequence is 16 residues long. The V gene's germline CDR1 is MDHEN and CDR2 SYDVKM. The CDR3 nucleotides are TGTGCCAGCAGCCGACTAGGGGGACTAGATAAGAATGAGCAGTTCTTC. Translation gives CASSRLGGLDKNEQFF.

In its sample, this clonotype was seen a few times. V and J are TRBV7-3 and TRBJ1-1; possible D gene TRBD1, 5 bases. V was clipped by 5 bases and J by 4 bases, with 14 bases between them. The germline gives CDR1 SGHTA, CDR2 FQGTGA. This CDR3 has 14 residues. As DNA, the CDR3 is TGTGCCAGCAGCCCAACCCGGGACGGCACTGAAGCTTTCTTT. Protein: CASSPTRDGTEAFF.

This clonotype occurred once. The chain uses TRBV6-1 and TRBJ1-1; D is possibly TRBD1 (5 bases). The CDR3 has 15 amino acids. Germline V gene data show CDR1 as MNHNS and CDR2 as SASEGT. V lost 7 bases and J 4 bases, leaving 19 bases between the germline ends. The CDR3 loop reads CASTPDMGRGTEAFF. CDR3 DNA sequence: TGTGCCAGCACCCCCGACATGGGAAGGGGCACTGAAGCTTTCTTT.

V usage is TRBV20-1 and J usage is TRBJ2-3; TRBD2 matches at 12 bases. The CDR3 is 17 amino acids. Germline V gene lookup returns CDR1 DFQATT and CDR2 SNEGSKA (reference sequence). After removal of 2 bases from V and 4 bases from J, the junction contained 10 bases not matched to a gene. The CDR3 nucleotides read TGCAGTGCTAGACAACTAAGGACTAGCGGGGCCCCAGATACGCAGTATTTT. It codes for CSARQLRTSGAPDTQYF.

This clonotype appeared many times. The rearrangement uses TRBV20-1 and TRBJ2-4; D remains unclear. Between the trimmed V and J ends, which lost 5 bases and 7 bases, there was a span of 15 bases. The CDR3 has 13 amino acids. Germline CDR1 reads DFQATT; CDR2 reads SNEGSKA (reference sequence). The chain's CDR3 is CSADRPEFNIQYF. The CDR3 DNA reads TGCAGTGCTGACCGACCCGAGTTCAACATTCAGTACTTC.

This clonotype has just a few counts. The chain employs TRBV7-8 and TRBJ2-2, with a tentative D call TRBD2 (6 bases). Trimming took off 3 bases at V and 4 bases at J, with 9 bases between the two ends. The CDR3 has 14 residues. The V gene's germline CDR1 is SGHVS and CDR2 FQNEAQ. The CDR3, as DNA: TGTGCCAGCAGCTTGGCGGGGCCCACCGGGGAGCTGTTTTTT. Translating gives CASSLAGPTGELFF.

The V and J genes are TRBV6-6 and TRBJ1-2, with D hard to call. The CDR3 consists of 13 residues. The germline V gene encodes CDR1 MNHNY and CDR2 SVGAGI (reference sequence). Trimming shortened V by 2 bases and J by 4 bases, and 8 bases separated the two germline ends. The CDR3 reads CASSYGVSYGYTF. The DNA of the CDR3 is TGTGCCAGCAGTTACGGTGTCAGCTATGGCTACACCTTC.

The CDR3 coding sequence is TGTGCCAGCAGCTTCGGTCCGAAGGGCTACACCTTC. It codes for CASSFGPKGYTF. The chain has TRBV7-9 and TRBJ1-2; D is undetermined. The germline V and J ends were trimmed by 3 bases and 8 bases, with 10 bases remaining between them. The CDR3 sequence is 12 residues long. CDR1 is SEHNR and CDR2 is FQNEAQ in the germline V gene (reference sequence).

This clonotype turned up a few times. The chain combines TRBV3-1 with TRBJ2-5, with TRBD2 as a possible D gene (5 bases). CDR1 and CDR2 (germline): LGHDT, YNNKEL (reference sequence). The CDR3 runs to 15 residues. The V gene lost 0 bases and the J gene lost 5 bases, with 13 bases spanning the gap. This CDR3 reads CASSQDWEFDETQYF. As DNA, the CDR3 is TGTGCCAGCAGCCAAGATTGGGAGTTCGACGAGACCCAGTACTTC.

The rearrangement uses TRBV27 and TRBJ1-1; a possible D gene is TRBD1 (5 bases). Germline-derived CDR1 and CDR2 are MNHEY and SMNVEV (reference sequence). This CDR3 is 13 amino acids long. Trimming stripped 6 bases from V and 4 bases from J, with 12 bases between. CDR3 nucleotides: TGTGCCAGCAGCGAAAGGGGCTCCACTGAAGCTTTCTTT. Its translation: CASSERGSTEAFF.

This clonotype has ten or more counts. The gene calls are TRBV27 and TRBJ2-6, with 10 bases aligning to TRBD1. V dropped 8 bases and J dropped 3; count of bases not matched to a gene: 13. Germline CDR1 is MNHEY and CDR2 is SMNVEV (reference sequence). The CDR3 sequence is 18 residues long. The DNA of the CDR3 is TGTGCCAGCGCCCGGGACAGGGGTTTGGTCAGTGGGGCCAACGTCCTGACTTTC. This encodes CASARDRGLVSGANVLTF.

This clonotype has a count of ten or more. This chain joins TRBV5-1 and TRBJ1-4; D might be TRBD1 (6 bases). This CDR3 contains 17 residues. V lost 5 bases and J lost 7, with 24 bases in between. CDR1 is SGHRS, CDR2 YFSETQ, per germline. CDR3 in amino acids: CASRKETGGNVGEKLFF. The CDR3 DNA follows: TGCGCCAGCAGGAAGGAGACCGGGGGCAATGTCGGTGAAAAACTGTTTTTT.

This clonotype has ten or more counts. This sequence joins TRBV12-3 or TRBV12-4 and TRBJ2-1; D remains unclear. This CDR3 region has 12 residues. The germline V and J ends were trimmed by 6 bases and 14 bases, with 17 bases remaining between them. DNA of the CDR3: TGTGCCAGCAGCCCGACACCTTCACCCGAGTTCTTC. This encodes CASSPTPSPEFF.

The CDR3 coding sequence is TGTGCCACCCAAAAGGGTGATTTAAACACCATATATTTT. It encodes CATQKGDLNTIYF. This chain links TRBV24-1 with TRBJ1-3; no reliable D call. Between the trimmed V and J ends, which lost 9 bases and 6 bases, there was a span of 14 bases. In germline, CDR1 is KGHDR, CDR2 SFDVKD. The CDR3 loop spans 13 amino acids.

In its sample, this clonotype was seen a few times. V is TRBV6-4 and J is TRBJ2-2; 8 nucleotides match TRBD2. Per the germline V gene, CDR1 is MRHNA and CDR2 is SNTAGT. With V trimmed by 7 bases and J by 6 bases, 7 bases remained unmatched. The CDR3 runs 14 residues. CDR3 loop: CASILTSEAGELFF. CDR3 bases: TGTGCCAGCATTTTGACTAGCGAGGCCGGGGAGCTGTTTTTT.

The chain couples TRBV20-1 to TRBJ1-1; 7 bases align to TRBD1. Germline assignment: CDR1 DFQATT and CDR2 SNEGSKA (reference sequence). V gave up 5 bases and J gave up 5 bases; unmatched junction bases: 14. This CDR3 has 15 residues. CDR3: CSAGDDRVGWTEAFF. CDR3 DNA sequence: TGCAGTGCTGGGGATGACAGGGTGGGTTGGACTGAAGCTTTCTTT.

This clonotype showed up just a few times. The chain employs TRBV5-1 and TRBJ2-2, with a possible D match to TRBD1 (6 bases). Germline lookup yields CDR1 SGHRS and CDR2 YFSETQ. Trimming took off 2 bases at V and 3 bases at J, with 11 bases between the two ends. The CDR3 spans 15 residues. This CDR3 reads CASSFFKGDTGELFF. The CDR3 region has the DNA TGCGCCAGCAGCTTTTTCAAGGGGGACACCGGGGAGCTGTTTTTT. Supplemented by reference TRBV5-1 and TRBJ2-2, the full variable domain reads KAGVTQTPRYLIKTRGQQVTLSCSPISGHRSVSWYQQTPGQGLQFLFEYFSETQRNKGNFPGRFSGRQFSNSRSEMNVSTLELGDSALYLCASSFFKGDTGELFFGEGSRLTVL.

This clonotype was counted a few times. The rearrangement links TRBV5-1 to TRBJ2-3; D gene unclear. Germline loops: CDR1 SGHRS, CDR2 YFSETQ. This CDR3 region has 15 residues. V lost 2 bases and J 2 bases, leaving 12 bases between the germline ends. CDR3 nucleotide sequence: TGCGCCAGCAGCTTTGTAGCAGGAGTCACAGATACGCAGTATTTT. Its translation: CASSFVAGVTDTQYF.